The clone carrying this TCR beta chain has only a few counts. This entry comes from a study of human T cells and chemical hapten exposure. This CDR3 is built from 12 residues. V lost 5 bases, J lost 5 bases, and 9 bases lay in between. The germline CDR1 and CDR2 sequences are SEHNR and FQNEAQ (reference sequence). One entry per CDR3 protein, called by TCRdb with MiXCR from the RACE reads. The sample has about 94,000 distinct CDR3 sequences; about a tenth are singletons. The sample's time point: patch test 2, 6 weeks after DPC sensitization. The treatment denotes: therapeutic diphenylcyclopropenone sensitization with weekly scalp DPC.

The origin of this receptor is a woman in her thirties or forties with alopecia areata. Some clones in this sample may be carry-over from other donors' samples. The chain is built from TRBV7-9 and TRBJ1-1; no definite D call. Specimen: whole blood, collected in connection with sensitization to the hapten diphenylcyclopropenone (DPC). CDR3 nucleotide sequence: TGTGCCAGCAGCAACGGGCGGACTGAAGCTTTCTTT. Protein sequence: CASSNGRTEAFF.